This entry describes one TCR beta chain. Distinct nucleotide sequences in the sample also encode this CDR3. These data belong to a study of T cell responses to AZD1222 COVID-19 vaccine. Here immunoSEQ multiplex PCR was the method, and the copy in TCRdb shows in-frame clones only, minus some. Among about 190,000 clones listed, 87% were seen once. Sample: peripheral blood, taken on day 0 of MenACWY control vaccination. This sequence was found in an adult in good health.

The CDR3 nucleotides read TGTGCCAGCAGCTTGAGGGGCACTGAAGCTTTCTTT. Translated, it gives CASSLRGTEAFF. This sequence joins TRBV5-6 and TRBJ1-1, with D possibly being TRBD1 (5 bases). Germline V gives CDR1 SGHDT, CDR2 YYEEEE. Trimming took off 1 base at V and 4 bases at J, with 5 bases between the two ends. This CDR3 has 12 amino acids.